This T cell receptor (beta chain) was found in a study of graft-versus-host responses after intestinal transplantation. In the case of this clone: What it binds is unknown.

This CDR3 comprises 15 residues. Germline CDR1 MNHEY, CDR2 SMNVEV (reference sequence). V lost 5 bases to trimming and J lost 0 bases, with 13 bases between them. Using immunoSEQ multiplex PCR, the repertoire was profiled, and TCRdb retains in-frame clones only, with some absent. Among about 110,000 clones, approximately 92% were seen once, and the ten largest hold 0.45% to 0.65%. The TCR comes from a human donor who received an intestinal transplant. V and J are TRBV27 and TRBJ1-1, with D unclear. This specimen was unstimulated CD8+ T cells sorted from spleen or lymph node cells, taken before intestinal transplant. The CDR3 protein is CASSQDGYMNTEAFF. The CDR3 nucleotides are TGTGCCAGCAGTCAGGACGGCTACATGAACACTGAAGCTTTCTTT.